The T cell receptor beta chain described here comes from a study of T cells in tuberculosis. V shed 3 bases and J 4 bases; nucleotides not matched to a gene: 3. CDR1 and CDR2 from the germline V gene are MGHRA and YSYEKL. The CDR3 contains 13 residues. Clones were read by immunoSEQ multiplex PCR, and TCRdb kept only the in-frame ones, dropping some. The sample gives about 23,000 clones, about 95% of which show up once; about 8.5% is in the top ten. At study entry, adolescents had tuberculin skin tests and IGRA screening. Source material: PBMCs. The chain joins TRBV4-1 to TRBJ2-7; 7 bases match TRBD1. The TCR comes from a donor under 30 with latent tuberculosis or without tuberculosis infection. CDR3: CASSQTGSYEQYF. DNA for the CDR3: TGCGCCAGCAGCCAGACAGGGAGTTACGAGCAGTACTTC.